This T cell receptor (beta chain) emerged from a study of T cell changes during pregnancy in multiple sclerosis (dated by TCRdb to about 2019). Study-level background: The study examined how the T cell repertoire changed over the course of pregnancy in women with multiple sclerosis.

Libraries came from the immunoSEQ multiplex PCR assay. The table comes from immuneACCESS by way of TCRdb, which keeps in-frame sequences with V and J called. Part of the clones is missing from these tables; in studies checked, under half for an unresolved V gene and the rest for unknown reasons. Recorded for this sample are approximately 88,000 clones; 94% of them occurred a single time. The ten largest clones take up 2% to 2.5% of the sample. Comment on this clone: Its specific antigen is unknown. No base quality values were provided; no much bigger clone lies one nucleotide off.

CDR1 LGHNA and CDR2 YNFKEQ were looked up in the germline V gene. V lost 1 base and J lost 5 bases, and the count of bases not matched to a germline gene is 12. Measured from the cysteine to the phenylalanine, the CDR3 is 18 residues long. Solely the CDR3 DNA is kept, with 54 bases framed from the first base. The sequence derives from a female donor with multiple sclerosis, enrolled in a pregnancy study. The chain is made from TRBV4-2 and TRBJ2-2; 8 of the junction bases match TRBD2. The source material was peripheral blood, sampled in the third trimester of pregnancy. The CDR3 has the sequence CASSQGGKAGEGTGELFF. The base sequence is TGTGCCAGCAGCCAAGGGGGAAAAGCGGGAGAAGGTACCGGGGAGCTGTTTTTT.